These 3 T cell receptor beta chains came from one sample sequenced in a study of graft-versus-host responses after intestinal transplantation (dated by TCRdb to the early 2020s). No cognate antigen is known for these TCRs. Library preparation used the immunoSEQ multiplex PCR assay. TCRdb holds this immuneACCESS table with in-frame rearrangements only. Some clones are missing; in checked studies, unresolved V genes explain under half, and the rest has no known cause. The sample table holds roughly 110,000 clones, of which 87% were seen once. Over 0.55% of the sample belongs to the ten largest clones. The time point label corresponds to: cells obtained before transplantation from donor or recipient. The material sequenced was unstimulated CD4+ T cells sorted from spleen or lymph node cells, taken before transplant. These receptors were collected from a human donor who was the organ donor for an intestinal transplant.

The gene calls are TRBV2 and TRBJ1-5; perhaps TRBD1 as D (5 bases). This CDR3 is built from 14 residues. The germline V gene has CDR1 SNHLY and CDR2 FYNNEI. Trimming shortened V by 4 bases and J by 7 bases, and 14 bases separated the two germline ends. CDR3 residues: CASSGEGRGQPQHF. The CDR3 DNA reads TGTGCCAGCAGTGGGGAGGGGCGCGGACAGCCCCAGCATTTT.

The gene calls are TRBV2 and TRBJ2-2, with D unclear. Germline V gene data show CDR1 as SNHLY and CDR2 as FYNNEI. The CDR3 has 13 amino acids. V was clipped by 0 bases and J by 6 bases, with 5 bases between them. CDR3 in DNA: TGTGCCAGCAGTGAAGCGGCCTCCGGGGAGCTGTTTTTT. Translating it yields CASSEAASGELFF.

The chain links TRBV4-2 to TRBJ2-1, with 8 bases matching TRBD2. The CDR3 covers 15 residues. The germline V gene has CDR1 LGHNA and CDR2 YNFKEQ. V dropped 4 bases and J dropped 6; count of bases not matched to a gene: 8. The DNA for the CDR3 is TGTGCCAGCAGCCGGACTAGCCAAGGGGCCAATGAGCAGTTCTTC. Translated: CASSRTSQGANEQFF.